Each of the 22 T cell receptor beta chains below was sequenced from the same sample in a study of cytomegalovirus exposure and HLA in healthy donors. Primers for the PCR totalled 60 Vbeta and 13 Jbeta. The method was immunoSEQ multiplex PCR; TCRdb's version includes in-frame clones alone and lacks a portion of them. Among 150,000 to 200,000 clones listed, around 80% were seen once. The sample was PBMCs. These receptors were taken from a woman aged 18-29 years in good health and CMV-seronegative.

The V call is TRBV6-5, the J call TRBJ2-7; D unresolved. V gave up 8 bases and J gave up 0 bases, with 14 bases separating them. Germline lookup yields CDR1 MNHEY and CDR2 SVGAGI. This CDR3 region has 14 residues. The CDR3 loop reads CASCKSHGSYEQYF. DNA of the CDR3: TGTGCCAGCTGTAAATCCCACGGCTCCTACGAGCAGTACTTC.

The chain links TRBV15 to TRBJ2-1; TRBD2 agrees at 9 bases. V was clipped by 3 bases and J by 6 bases; unmatched bases: 3. Germline CDR1 LNHNV, CDR2 YYDKDF (reference sequence). The CDR3 extends over 14 amino acids. The CDR3, as DNA: TGTGCCACCAGCAGGGGACTAGCCTCCAATGAGCAGTTCTTC. Protein: CATSRGLASNEQFF. Looking up the rest from reference TRBV15 and TRBJ2-1 gives the full variable domain: DAMVIQNPRYQVTQFGKPVTLSCSQTLNHNVMYWYQQKSSQAPKLLFHYYDKDFNNEADTPDNFQSRRPNTSFCFLDIRSPGLGDTAMYLCATSRGLASNEQFFGPGTRLTVL.

This chain connects TRBV2 to TRBJ2-7; 9 bases map to TRBD2. Germline V gene data show CDR1 as SNHLY and CDR2 as FYNNEI. The CDR3 spans 13 residues. Trimming took 6 bases from V and 3 from J; bases not matched to a gene: 3. This CDR3 reads CASRRSGSYEQYF. The CDR3 DNA follows: TGTGCCAGCAGGCGTAGCGGGAGCTACGAGCAGTACTTC.

The chain uses TRBV9 and TRBJ2-5; 8 bases are shared with TRBD2. The germline gives CDR1 SGDLS, CDR2 YYNGEE. The CDR3 length is 15 residues. With V trimmed by 0 bases and J by 4 bases, 5 bases remained unmatched. The CDR3 reads CASSVAAGVRETQYF. In DNA form, the CDR3 reads TGTGCCAGCAGCGTAGCAGCGGGAGTACGAGAGACCCAGTACTTC.

V gene TRBV7-9 combines with J gene TRBJ1-1; the match to TRBD1 covers 8 bases. The CDR3 length is 12 residues. CDR1 is SEHNR and CDR2 is FQNEAQ in the germline V gene (reference sequence). After removal of 4 bases from V and 9 bases from J, the junction contained 4 bases not matched to a gene. CDR3 bases: TGTGCCAGCAGCTGGGGACAGGATAAAGCTTTCTTT. This translates into CASSWGQDKAFF. The variable domain in full, with the rest retrieved from reference TRBV7-9 and TRBJ1-1, is DTGVSQNPRHKITKRGQNVTFRCDPISEHNRLYWYRQTLGQGPEFLTYFQNEAQLEKSRLLSDRFSAERPKGSFSTLEIQRTEQGDSAMYLCASSWGQDKAFFGQGTRLTVV.

The chain has TRBV9 and TRBJ2-2; 10 positions agree with TRBD2. The CDR3 is made up of 17 amino acids. J was trimmed by 9 bases and V by 0 bases; bases with no gene match: 11. CDR1 is SGDLS, CDR2 YYNGEE, per germline. Here the CDR3 DNA reads TGTGCCAGCAGCGTAGAGGGGCTAGCGGGGGTCGGCCGGGAGCTGTTTTTT. This gives the protein CASSVEGLAGVGRELFF.

This sequence joins TRBV7-6 and TRBJ2-3; 7 bases align to TRBD2. J gave up 4 bases and V 2 bases, and 9 bases lay outside the gene matches. Germline V gives CDR1 SGHVS, CDR2 FNYEAQ. The CDR3 sequence is 16 residues long. Here the CDR3 DNA reads TGTGCCAGCAGCTTAACCGGATGGGGAGGGTCAGATACGCAGTATTTT. Amino acid sequence: CASSLTGWGGSDTQYF.

The table lists this clone with a few counts. The chain uses TRBV10-2 and TRBJ1-1, with TRBD1 identical over 8 bases. The J segment lost 4 bases and the V segment lost 7 bases, leaving 8 bases of the junction unmatched. From germline, CDR1 is WSHSY and CDR2 SAAADI. The CDR3 totals 14 residues. CDR3 sequence: CASTIQGARTEAFF. The CDR3 region has the DNA TGCGCCAGCACCATTCAGGGGGCGCGCACTGAAGCTTTCTTT.

The chain is built from TRBV5-1 and TRBJ2-3; 12 bases are shared with TRBD2. After removal of 5 bases from V and 7 bases from J, the junction contained 8 bases not matched to a gene. The CDR3 sequence is 15 residues long. The germline gives CDR1 SGHRS, CDR2 YFSETQ. The CDR3 DNA is TGCGCCAGCAGTGCTCCGACTAGCGGGGGAAATACGCAGTATTTT. Its translation: CASSAPTSGGNTQYF.

V and J are TRBV11-2 and TRBJ2-5, with TRBD1 matching 7 bases. V lost 5 bases to trimming and J lost 2 bases; unmatched junction nucleotides: 5. The CDR3 sequence is 14 residues long. Looked up from germline, CDR1 is SGHAT and CDR2 is FQNNGV. As DNA, the CDR3 is TGTGCCAGCAGCGAGGGACAGACGCAAGAGACCCAGTACTTC. Encoded protein: CASSEGQTQETQYF.

V gene TRBV7-9 combines with J gene TRBJ2-1, with D maybe TRBD2 (6 bases). V was trimmed by 1 base and J by 8 bases, leaving 18 bases between them. Looked up from germline, CDR1 is SEHNR and CDR2 is FQNEAQ (reference sequence). This CDR3 contains 16 residues. The CDR3 DNA reads as TGTGCCAGCAGCTTAGGGGGCGCGGGATCTACGGATGAGCAGTTCTTC. Translated: CASSLGGAGSTDEQFF.

The V and J genes are TRBV27 and TRBJ2-1, with 9 positions matching TRBD1. CDR3 length: 17 amino acids. Germline-derived CDR1 and CDR2 are MNHEY and SMNVEV (reference sequence). With V trimmed by 1 base and J by 6 bases, 10 bases remained unmatched. CDR3 loop: CASSLWGSGTGPNEQFF. In DNA, the CDR3 is TGTGCCAGCAGTTTATGGGGTTCCGGGACAGGGCCCAATGAGCAGTTCTTC.

V gene TRBV5-6 combines with J gene TRBJ2-1; D may be TRBD1 (6 bases). From germline, CDR1 is SGHDT and CDR2 YYEEEE. V shed 4 bases and J shed 7 bases, with 18 bases lying between them. The CDR3 contains 15 residues. DNA for the CDR3: TGTGCCAGCAGCCCGGGTGGGGGCGCAGGAAATGAGCAGTTCTTC. Protein sequence: CASSPGGGAGNEQFF.

The count of this clone is one. V is TRBV7-9 and J is TRBJ1-1; TRBD1 matches 9 bases. This CDR3 is 16 amino acids long. V shed 6 bases and J 2 bases; nucleotides not matched to a gene: 10. The V gene's germline CDR1 is SEHNR and CDR2 FQNEAQ (reference sequence). For the CDR3, the DNA is TGTGCCAGCAGGCAGGACAGGGGTGTCCGAAACACTGAAGCTTTCTTT. Residues: CASRQDRGVRNTEAFF.

This clone was picked up a small number of times. A read error may account for a junction end that differs from germline. The chain couples TRBV30 to TRBJ1-3; maybe TRBD1 (5 bases). Germline lookup yields CDR1 GTSNPN and CDR2 SVGIG (reference sequence). The length of the CDR3 is 12 residues. DNA of the CDR3: TGTGCCTGGAGTGCTAGGGGTAACTCGTTCTTTTTT. This encodes CAWSARGNSFFF.

The rearrangement joins TRBV27 to TRBJ2-1, with 8 bases fitting TRBD2. CDR1 is MNHEY, CDR2 SMNVEV, per germline (reference sequence). The CDR3 spans 14 residues. Unmatched junction bases numbered 4, after V lost 3 bases and J lost 6 bases. The CDR3 reads CASSFSGRGNEQFF. The CDR3 DNA sequence: TGTGCCAGCAGTTTCTCCGGGAGGGGCAATGAGCAGTTCTTC.

The V call is TRBV5-1, the J call TRBJ2-1; D ambiguous. Trimming pared 4 bases from V and 0 bases from J, leaving 14 bases between. CDR1 and CDR2 (germline): SGHRS, YFSETQ. The CDR3 runs 16 residues. The CDR3 here is CASSPTFSDSYNEQFF. The CDR3, as DNA: TGCGCCAGCAGCCCGACCTTCAGCGACTCCTACAATGAGCAGTTCTTC.

The chain links TRBV27 to TRBJ1-4; 7 bases line up with TRBD1. The germline gives CDR1 MNHEY, CDR2 SMNVEV (reference sequence). This CDR3 contains 14 residues. The J segment lost 8 bases and the V segment lost 3 bases, leaving 6 bases of the junction unmatched. The DNA of the CDR3 is TGTGCCAGCAGTTTCGCAGGGGGTAACGAAAAACTGTTTTTT. The encoded protein is CASSFAGGNEKLFF.

CDR3 sequence: CAWSGDSAGTEAFF. DNA for the CDR3: TGTGCCTGGAGTGGGGACTCGGCCGGCACTGAAGCTTTCTTT. This sequence joins TRBV30 and TRBJ1-1, with D possibly being TRBD1 (5 bases). CDR1 and CDR2 from the germline V gene are GTSNPN and SVGIG (reference sequence). V lost 1 base and J lost 4, with 13 bases in between. CDR3 length: 14 residues.

The chain carries TRBV10-3 and TRBJ1-1; 8 bases line up with TRBD1. Germline V gene lookup returns CDR1 ENHRY and CDR2 SYGVKD. The V segment lost 6 bases and the J segment 0 bases; nucleotides outside the gene matches: 3. CDR3 length: 14 amino acids. The CDR3 loop is CAIRETGVNTEAFF. The DNA of the CDR3 is TGTGCCATCAGAGAGACAGGGGTGAACACTGAAGCTTTCTTT.

The rearrangement joins TRBV19 to TRBJ2-2; 9 bases are shared with TRBD1. The germline CDR1 and CDR2 sequences are LNHDA and SQIVND (reference sequence). Trimming at V came to 5 bases and at J to 5 bases, leaving 6 bases not matched to a gene. The CDR3 extends over 15 amino acids. CDR3 DNA: TGTGCCAGTAGTGACCGGGACAGGGAGACCGGGGAGCTGTTTTTT. Translation gives CASSDRDRETGELFF.

The chain has TRBV7-9 and TRBJ1-1; D is possibly TRBD1 (6 bases). This CDR3 has 13 amino acids. Per germline, CDR1 SEHNR and CDR2 FQNEAQ (reference sequence). V dropped 6 bases and J dropped 1 base, with 9 bases sitting between them. The CDR3 loop reads CASRKTGNTEAFF. The CDR3, as DNA: TGTGCCAGCAGAAAGACAGGGAACACTGAAGCTTTCTTT.